This TCR beta chain was captured by sequencing in a study of blood T cell repertoires in COVID-19 (dated by TCRdb to 2020 to 2021). About the study as a whole: Samples covering the acute and convalescent phases of COVID-19 were provided by collaborators in the United States, Italy and Spain. The prospective study material was composed of cDNA or gDNA derived from T cells, B-cell-depleted T cells, or PBMCs. Deeply sampled blood TCRbeta repertoires from subjects exposed to, actively infected with, or recovered from COVID-19 were included in the dataset. The repertoires were released in a freely available public database meant as a resource for research on the immune response to SARS-CoV-2. The samples were drawn from two sources: the first 160 participants of the ongoing ImmuneRACE study, and 1,200 or so subjects contributed by 6 global collaborators. The sample metadata nearly always contained a de-identified subject ID, COVID-19 status, age in years and sex. Where available, HLA class I and class II types were obtained from metadata supplied by the sample provider rather than from assay-based typing.

Participants in the prospective study were aged about 18 to 90 years, lived in some 24 United States geographic areas, and enrolled through a virtual design. In the prospective study, participants were assigned to cohorts based on the clinical history participants reported in a screening survey and a study questionnaire. In the prospective study, whole blood, serum and a nasopharyngeal or oropharyngeal swab were collected from each participant by mobile phlebotomists. Additional blood draws and questionnaires over an approximately two-month period could optionally be provided by prospective study participants. Before DNA extraction, prospective study blood samples were shipped either frozen or at room temperature. The immunoSEQ Assay, a bias-controlled multiplex PCR, was used to amplify TCRbeta CDR3 regions from genomic DNA. The paper's data handling went like this. The number of nucleated cells in each sample was estimated from the amplification of reference gene primers within the assay. To quantify the absolute abundance of each unique TCRbeta CDR3 rearrangement, sequence reads were collapsed and filtered. Productive Simpson clonality was computed per sample as the square root of Simpson's diversity index over productive rearrangements. The table was pulled from immuneACCESS by TCRdb, which kept in-frame rearrangements only. Such tables lose some clones; where checked, under half of the loss comes from unresolved V genes, and the rest has no known cause. That table supplies the V and J calls and clone size; D and trimming were determined from the DNA. The sample table records 200,000 or so clones; 80% to 90% of these occur just once. The leading ten clones occupy approximately 4.2% of the sample.

With respect to this clone: Its antigen is currently not known. No quality values exist for individual bases; no much larger clone is one base distant.

At the junction V is shortened by 8 bases and J by 4 bases, with 12 bases in between. The CDR3 measures 13 amino acids from cysteine to phenylalanine. Of all the DNA, just the CDR3 is kept, 39 bases in frame from base 1. The germline V gene supplies CDR1 MNHEY and CDR2 SVGAGI. Overall results and qualifications from the work: How much clinical and demographic metadata was included differed by source and by participant, and the metadata was provided uncurated.

The TCR sequence derives from a woman aged 40 to 50 with acute COVID-19. This chain is built from TRBV6-5 and TRBJ1-5; no D gene can be assigned with confidence. Input material: PBMCs or T cells enriched from blood (not recorded which). CDR3 sequence: CASSEADNQPQHF. The nucleotide sequence reads as follows: TGTGCCAGCTCGGAGGCAGATAATCAGCCCCAGCATTTT.